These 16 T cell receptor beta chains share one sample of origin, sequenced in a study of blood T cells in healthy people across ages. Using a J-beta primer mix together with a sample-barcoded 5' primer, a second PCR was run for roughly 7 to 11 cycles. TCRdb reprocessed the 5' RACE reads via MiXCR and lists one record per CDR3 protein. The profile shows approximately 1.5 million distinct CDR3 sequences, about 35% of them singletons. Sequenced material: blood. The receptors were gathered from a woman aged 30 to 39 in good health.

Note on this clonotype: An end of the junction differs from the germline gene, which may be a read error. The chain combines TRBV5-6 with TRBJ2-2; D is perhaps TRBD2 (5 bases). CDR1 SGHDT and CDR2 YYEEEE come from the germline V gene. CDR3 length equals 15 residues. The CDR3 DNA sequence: TGTGCCAACAGCTCCTGGACCCCGGGGACCGGGGAGCTGTTTTTT. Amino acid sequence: CANSSWTPGTGELFF.

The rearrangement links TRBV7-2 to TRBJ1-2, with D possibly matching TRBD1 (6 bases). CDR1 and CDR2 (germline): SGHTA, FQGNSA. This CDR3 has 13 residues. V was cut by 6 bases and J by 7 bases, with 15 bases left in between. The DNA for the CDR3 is TGTGCCAGCAGGATATTTGGGGGCACTGGCTACACCTTC. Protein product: CASRIFGGTGYTF. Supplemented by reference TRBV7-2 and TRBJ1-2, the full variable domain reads GAGVSQSPSNKVTEKGKDVELRCDPISGHTALYWYRQSLGQGLEFLIYFQGNSAPDKSGLPSDRFSAERTGGSVSTLTIQRTQQEDSAVYLCASRIFGGTGYTFGSGTRLTVV.

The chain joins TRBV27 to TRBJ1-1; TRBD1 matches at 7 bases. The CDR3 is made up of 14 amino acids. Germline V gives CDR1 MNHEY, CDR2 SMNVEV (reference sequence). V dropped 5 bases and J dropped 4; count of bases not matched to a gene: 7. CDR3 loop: CASSRQGDGTEAFF. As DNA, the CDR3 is TGTGCCAGCAGTCGACAGGGCGATGGCACTGAAGCTTTCTTT.

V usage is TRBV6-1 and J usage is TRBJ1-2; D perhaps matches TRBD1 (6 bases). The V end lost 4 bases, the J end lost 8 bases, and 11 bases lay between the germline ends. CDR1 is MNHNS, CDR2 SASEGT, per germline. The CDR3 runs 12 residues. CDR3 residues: CASSAGARGYTF. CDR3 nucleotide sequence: TGTGCCAGCAGTGCAGGGGCGCGGGGCTACACCTTC.

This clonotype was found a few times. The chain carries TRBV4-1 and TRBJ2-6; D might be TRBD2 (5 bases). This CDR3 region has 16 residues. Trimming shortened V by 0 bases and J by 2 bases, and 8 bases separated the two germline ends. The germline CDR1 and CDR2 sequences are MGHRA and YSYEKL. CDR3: CASSQEGSTGANVLTF. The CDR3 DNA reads TGCGCCAGCAGCCAAGAGGGGAGCACTGGGGCCAACGTCCTGACTTTC.

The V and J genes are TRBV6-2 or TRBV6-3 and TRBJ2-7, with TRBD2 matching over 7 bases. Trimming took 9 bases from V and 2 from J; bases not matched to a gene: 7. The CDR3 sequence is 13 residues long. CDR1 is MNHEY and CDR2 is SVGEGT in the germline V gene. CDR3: CASKRDYTYEQYF. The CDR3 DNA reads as TGTGCCAGTAAACGGGACTACACCTACGAGCAGTACTTC.

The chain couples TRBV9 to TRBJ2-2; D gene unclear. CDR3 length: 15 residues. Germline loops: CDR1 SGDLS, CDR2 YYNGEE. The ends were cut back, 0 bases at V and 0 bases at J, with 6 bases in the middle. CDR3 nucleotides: TGTGCCAGCAGCGTAGGGGCCGCGAACACCGGGGAGCTGTTTTTT. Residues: CASSVGAANTGELFF.

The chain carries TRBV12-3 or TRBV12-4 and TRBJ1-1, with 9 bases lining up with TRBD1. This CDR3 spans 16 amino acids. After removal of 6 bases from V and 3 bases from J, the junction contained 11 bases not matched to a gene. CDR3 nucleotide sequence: TGTGCCAGCAGCCCTACAGGGGGCCCGCTGGACACTGAAGCTTTCTTT. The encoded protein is CASSPTGGPLDTEAFF.

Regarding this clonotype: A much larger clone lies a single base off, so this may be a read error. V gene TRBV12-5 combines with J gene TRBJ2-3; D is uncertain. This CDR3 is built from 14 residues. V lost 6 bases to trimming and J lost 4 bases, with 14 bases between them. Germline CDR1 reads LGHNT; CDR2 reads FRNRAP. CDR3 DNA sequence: TGTGCTAGTGGGCTAGATGCTCATGCAGATACGCAGTATTTT. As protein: CASGLDAHADTQYF.

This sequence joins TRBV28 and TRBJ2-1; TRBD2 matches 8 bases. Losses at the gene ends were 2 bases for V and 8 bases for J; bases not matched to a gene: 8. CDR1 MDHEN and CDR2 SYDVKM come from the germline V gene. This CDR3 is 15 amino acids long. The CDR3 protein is CASSLPSGSLHEQFF. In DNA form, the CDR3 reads TGTGCCAGCAGTTTACCCAGCGGGAGTCTCCATGAGCAGTTCTTC.

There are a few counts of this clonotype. The CDR3 is CASSANTVPYEQYF. CDR3 nucleotides: TGTGCCAGCAGTGCGAACACTGTTCCCTACGAGCAGTACTTC. V is TRBV6-1 and J is TRBJ2-7; D remains unclear. The length of the CDR3 is 14 residues. CDR1 and CDR2 from the germline V gene are MNHNS and SASEGT. V lost 4 bases and J lost 2, with 12 bases in between.

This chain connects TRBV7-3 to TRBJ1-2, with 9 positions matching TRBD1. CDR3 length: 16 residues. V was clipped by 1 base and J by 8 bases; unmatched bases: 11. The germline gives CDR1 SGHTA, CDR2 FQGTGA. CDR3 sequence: CASSLIPPGQGGGYTF. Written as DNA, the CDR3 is TGTGCCAGCAGCTTAATACCGCCGGGACAGGGCGGGGGCTACACCTTC.

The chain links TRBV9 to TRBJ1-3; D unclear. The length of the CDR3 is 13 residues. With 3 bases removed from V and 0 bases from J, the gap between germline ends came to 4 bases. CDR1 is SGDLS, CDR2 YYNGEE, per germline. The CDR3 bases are TGTGCCAGCAGCGCAGACTCTGGAAACACCATATATTTT. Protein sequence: CASSADSGNTIYF.

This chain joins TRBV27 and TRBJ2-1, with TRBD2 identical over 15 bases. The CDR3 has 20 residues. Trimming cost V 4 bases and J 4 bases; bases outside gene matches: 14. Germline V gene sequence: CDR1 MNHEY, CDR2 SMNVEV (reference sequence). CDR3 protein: CASSSVGLAGGLAKYNEQFF. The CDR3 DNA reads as TGTGCCAGCAGTTCAGTCGGACTAGCGGGAGGGCTCGCGAAGTACAATGAGCAGTTCTTC.

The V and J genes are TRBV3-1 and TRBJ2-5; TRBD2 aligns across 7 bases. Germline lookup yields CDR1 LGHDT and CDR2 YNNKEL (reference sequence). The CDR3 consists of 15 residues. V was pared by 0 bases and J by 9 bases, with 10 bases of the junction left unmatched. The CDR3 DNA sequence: TGTGCCAGCAGCCAAGATATTGCGCTTCGGGGGGCCCAGTACTTC. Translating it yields CASSQDIALRGAQYF.

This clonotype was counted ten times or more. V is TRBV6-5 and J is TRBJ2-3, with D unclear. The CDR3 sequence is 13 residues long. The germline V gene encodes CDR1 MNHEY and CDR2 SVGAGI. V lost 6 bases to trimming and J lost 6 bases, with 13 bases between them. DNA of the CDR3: TGTGCCAGCAGCGGCCTAGGCCGGGATACGCAGTATTTT. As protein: CASSGLGRDTQYF.